These T cell receptor beta chains were read from a single sample in a study of blood T cell repertoires in COVID-19. Sequencing was performed with immunoSEQ multiplex PCR; in TCRdb, only in-frame clones are kept and a portion is missing. The repertoire holds 75,000 to 90,000 clones, 78% seen once, with roughly a third in the top ten. The sample was peripheral blood. Receptors were obtained from a man aged 60-69 years with COVID-19, enrolled during active disease. Each CDR3 is given with its conserved first and last residue. D genes are given only for firm matches. The size field is filled for only some rows; it gives once, few, many or a size class.

V gene: TRBV2; D gene: .; J gene: TRBJ2-5; CDR3 length: 13; clone size: once; CDR3 DNA: TGTGCCAGCAGTGACCAGGGTTGGGAGACCCAGTACTTC; CDR3 protein: CASSDQGWETQYF
V gene: TRBV5-1; D gene: .; J gene: TRBJ1-3; CDR3 length: 14; clone size: .; CDR3 DNA: TGCGCCAGCAGCTTGCACGCTAGCGGAAACACCATATATTTT; CDR3 protein: CASSLHASGNTIYF
V gene: TRBV7-9; D gene: .; J gene: TRBJ2-3; CDR3 length: 13; clone size: few; CDR3 DNA: TGTGCCAGCAGCCCCAAAGGGGCGGATACGCAGTATTTT; CDR3 protein: CASSPKGADTQYF
V gene: TRBV5-1; D gene: TRBD2; J gene: TRBJ2-1; CDR3 length: 15; clone size: .; CDR3 DNA: TGCGCCAGCACACCCCAAACGGGGGGTGTATATGAGCAGTTCTTC; CDR3 protein: CASTPQTGGVYEQFF
V gene: TRBV7-9; D gene: TRBD2; J gene: TRBJ2-2; CDR3 length: 16; clone size: .; CDR3 DNA: TGTGCCAGCAGCTTAGCGCAGGGAGGGTACACCGGGGAGCTGTTTTTT; CDR3 protein: CASSLAQGGYTGELFF
V gene: TRBV28; D gene: .; J gene: TRBJ2-7; CDR3 length: 14; clone size: .; CDR3 DNA: TGTGCCAGCAGTCCAACAGGGAGCTCCTACGAGCAGTACTTC; CDR3 protein: CASSPTGSSYEQYF
V gene: TRBV7-2; D gene: TRBD2; J gene: TRBJ2-3; CDR3 length: 14; clone size: .; CDR3 DNA: TGTGCCAGCAGCTTTAGCGGGAGGGGGGATACGCAGTATTTT; CDR3 protein: CASSFSGRGDTQYF
V gene: TRBV6-1; D gene: .; J gene: TRBJ1-1; CDR3 length: 15; clone size: few; CDR3 DNA: TGTGCCAGCAGTGAAAGAGGGCGGGGGAACACTGAAGCTTTCTTT; CDR3 protein: CASSERGRGNTEAFF
V gene: TRBV11-3; D gene: .; J gene: TRBJ2-7; CDR3 length: 15; clone size: .; CDR3 DNA: TGTGCCAGCAGCCCACAGCCAACCGGATCCTACGAGCAGTACTTC; CDR3 protein: CASSPQPTGSYEQYF
V gene: TRBV7-9; D gene: TRBD1; J gene: TRBJ2-2; CDR3 length: 14; clone size: few; CDR3 DNA: TGTGCCAGCAGCCGGGACAGATGGGACGGGGAGCTGTTTTTT; CDR3 protein: CASSRDRWDGELFF
V gene: TRBV30; D gene: .; J gene: TRBJ1-5; CDR3 length: 12; clone size: .; CDR3 DNA: TGTGCCTCCCGTGGCAGCAATCAGCCCCAGCATTTT; CDR3 protein: CASRGSNQPQHF
V gene: TRBV2; D gene: .; J gene: TRBJ1-4; CDR3 length: 15; clone size: .; CDR3 DNA: TGTGCCAGCTCGGAGGGGTATGCAACTAATGAAAAACTGTTTTTT; CDR3 protein: CASSEGYATNEKLFF
V gene: TRBV9; D gene: TRBD2; J gene: TRBJ2-1; CDR3 length: 15; clone size: .; CDR3 DNA: TGTGCCAGCAGCGTAGCAGCGGGGGGCCGGAATGAGCAGTTCTTC; CDR3 protein: CASSVAAGGRNEQFF
V gene: TRBV3-1/TRBV3-2; D gene: .; J gene: TRBJ2-7; CDR3 length: 15; clone size: .; CDR3 DNA: TGTGCCAGCAGCCAAGCCCCGGGACTGGCCTACGAGCAGTACTTC; CDR3 protein: CASSQAPGLAYEQYF
V gene: TRBV29-1; D gene: .; J gene: TRBJ1-3; CDR3 length: 14; clone size: .; CDR3 DNA: TGCAGCGTTGAAGGCCAGGGTGTTGGAAACACCATATATTTT; CDR3 protein: CSVEGQGVGNTIYF
V gene: TRBV12-5; D gene: TRBD2; J gene: TRBJ2-2; CDR3 length: 16; clone size: .; CDR3 DNA: TGTGCTAGTGGTTTGAGAGTAGCGGGAGAGACCGGGGAGCTGTTTTTT; CDR3 protein: CASGLRVAGETGELFF
V gene: TRBV5-1; D gene: .; J gene: TRBJ1-5; CDR3 length: 13; clone size: few; CDR3 DNA: TGCGCCAGCAGCTTGGCGGGGGATCAGCCCCAGCATTTT; CDR3 protein: CASSLAGDQPQHF
V gene: TRBV7-3; D gene: TRBD1; J gene: TRBJ1-2; CDR3 length: 13; clone size: few; CDR3 DNA: TGTGCCAGCAGCTTAAGACAGGGAGGAGGCTACACCTTC; CDR3 protein: CASSLRQGGGYTF
V gene: TRBV19; D gene: TRBD1; J gene: TRBJ1-1; CDR3 length: 14; clone size: .; CDR3 DNA: TGTGCCAGTAGTGCCCCGGGACAGCGTTTGGAAGCTTTCTTT; CDR3 protein: CASSAPGQRLEAFF
V gene: TRBV24-1; D gene: .; J gene: TRBJ2-7; CDR3 length: 14; clone size: .; CDR3 DNA: TGTGCCACCAGTGATCCACAGAGCTCCTACGAGCAGTACTTC; CDR3 protein: CATSDPQSSYEQYF
V gene: TRBV9; D gene: TRBD1; J gene: TRBJ1-2; CDR3 length: 15; clone size: once; CDR3 DNA: TGTGCCAGCAGCGCATCGCGGGACAGGGTTTTGAGATCCACCTTC; CDR3 protein: CASSASRDRVLRSTF
V gene: TRBV15; D gene: TRBD2; J gene: TRBJ2-1; CDR3 length: 14; clone size: .; CDR3 DNA: TGTGCCACCAGCAGGGGGGGGGTTAACGGTGAGCAGTTCTTC; CDR3 protein: CATSRGGVNGEQFF
V gene: TRBV7-6; D gene: .; J gene: TRBJ2-5; CDR3 length: 12; clone size: .; CDR3 DNA: TGTGCCAGCAGCTTCACCGCGGAGACCCAGTACTTC; CDR3 protein: CASSFTAETQYF
V gene: TRBV5-8; D gene: TRBD2; J gene: TRBJ2-1; CDR3 length: 16; clone size: .; CDR3 DNA: TGTGCCAGCAGCTTGGCCGTTAAAGCGGGAAAAAATGAGCAGTTCTTC; CDR3 protein: CASSLAVKAGKNEQFF
V gene: TRBV4-1; D gene: TRBD2; J gene: TRBJ2-5; CDR3 length: 17; clone size: .; CDR3 DNA: TGCGCCAGCAGCCAAGAGGGACTAGCGGGAGTACGAGAGACCCAGTACTTC; CDR3 protein: CASSQEGLAGVRETQYF
V gene: TRBV11-3; D gene: TRBD1; J gene: TRBJ1-4; CDR3 length: 13; clone size: few; CDR3 DNA: TGTGCCAGCGGCAGGGGGCTCGGGGAAAAACTGTTTTTT; CDR3 protein: CASGRGLGEKLFF
V gene: TRBV7-9; D gene: TRBD1; J gene: TRBJ1-2; CDR3 length: 13; clone size: .; CDR3 DNA: TGTGCCAGCAGCCGGGACAGTTACTATGGCTACACCTTC; CDR3 protein: CASSRDSYYGYTF
V gene: TRBV27; D gene: .; J gene: TRBJ2-7; CDR3 length: 13; clone size: medium-sized; CDR3 DNA: TGTGCCAGCAGCCCCACAGGGCTCTACGAGCAGTACTTC; CDR3 protein: CASSPTGLYEQYF
V gene: TRBV7-8; D gene: .; J gene: TRBJ2-1; CDR3 length: 12; clone size: few; CDR3 DNA: TGTGCCAGCAGCTTAGCGGCCCACCGGGAGTTCTTC; CDR3 protein: CASSLAAHREFF
V gene: TRBV4-1; D gene: .; J gene: TRBJ1-1; CDR3 length: 14; clone size: .; CDR3 DNA: TGCGCCAGCAGATCCATGGCCATGAACACTGAAGCTTTCTTT; CDR3 protein: CASRSMAMNTEAFF
V gene: TRBV27; D gene: TRBD2; J gene: TRBJ2-3; CDR3 length: 15; clone size: once; CDR3 DNA: TGTGCCAGCAGTTTGACTAGCGGCAGCACAGATACGCAGTATTTT; CDR3 protein: CASSLTSGSTDTQYF
V gene: TRBV4-3; D gene: TRBD2; J gene: TRBJ2-1; CDR3 length: 17; clone size: .; CDR3 DNA: TGCGCCAGCAGCCTTGGGACTAGCGGGAGCTCCTACAATGAGCAGTTCTTC; CDR3 protein: CASSLGTSGSSYNEQFF
V gene: TRBV29-1; D gene: .; J gene: TRBJ2-7; CDR3 length: 16; clone size: .; CDR3 DNA: TGCAGCGTCCTGGACACCGGGACACAGAGCTCCTACGAGCAGTACTTC; CDR3 protein: CSVLDTGTQSSYEQYF
V gene: TRBV5-3; D gene: .; J gene: TRBJ2-7; CDR3 length: 13; clone size: .; CDR3 DNA: TGTGCCAGAAGCTTACAGGGGAGGTACGAGCAGTACTTC; CDR3 protein: CARSLQGRYEQYF
V gene: TRBV7-7; D gene: TRBD2; J gene: TRBJ2-1; CDR3 length: 17; clone size: .; CDR3 DNA: TGTGCTAGCAGCTTAAGTTCTGGGGGACTAGGCCTCAATGAGCAGTTCTTC; CDR3 protein: CASSLSSGGLGLNEQFF
V gene: TRBV19; D gene: TRBD2; J gene: TRBJ2-1; CDR3 length: 18; clone size: .; CDR3 DNA: TGTGCCAGTAGTATCCCTACCCCCCTAGCGGACTCCTACAATGAGCAGTTCTTC; CDR3 protein: CASSIPTPLADSYNEQFF
V gene: TRBV6-6; D gene: TRBD2; J gene: TRBJ2-5; CDR3 length: 16; clone size: .; CDR3 DNA: TGTGCCAGCAGACCACCGGGACTAGCGGACCAAGAGACCCAGTACTTC; CDR3 protein: CASRPPGLADQETQYF
V gene: TRBV19; D gene: TRBD2; J gene: TRBJ2-3; CDR3 length: 14; clone size: .; CDR3 DNA: TGTGCCAGTAGTCCCGGGACTAGCCGAGATACGCAGTATTTT; CDR3 protein: CASSPGTSRDTQYF
V gene: TRBV25-1; D gene: TRBD1; J gene: TRBJ2-7; CDR3 length: 15; clone size: .; CDR3 DNA: TGTGCCAGCAGTGCCTCGGGACAGGGACTATACGAGCAGTACTTC; CDR3 protein: CASSASGQGLYEQYF
V gene: TRBV2; D gene: .; J gene: TRBJ1-6; CDR3 length: 15; clone size: .; CDR3 DNA: TGTGCCAGCAAGAGTAGGGAGGGGGGGAATTCACCCCTCCACTTT; CDR3 protein: CASKSREGGNSPLHF
V gene: TRBV5-1; D gene: .; J gene: TRBJ2-7; CDR3 length: 14; clone size: .; CDR3 DNA: TGCGCCAGCAGCTTCCCGGACAGTAACTACGAGCAGTACTTC; CDR3 protein: CASSFPDSNYEQYF
V gene: TRBV6-5; D gene: .; J gene: TRBJ2-1; CDR3 length: 15; clone size: .; CDR3 DNA: TGTGCCAGCAGGGTTACAGGGATGGGTAGGAATGAGCAGTTCTTC; CDR3 protein: CASRVTGMGRNEQFF
V gene: TRBV29-1; D gene: TRBD2; J gene: TRBJ2-5; CDR3 length: 16; clone size: .; CDR3 DNA: TGCAGCGTTGAAGATAGCCAGCGGGAGGGCCAAGAGACCCAGTACTTC; CDR3 protein: CSVEDSQREGQETQYF
V gene: TRBV19; D gene: TRBD1; J gene: TRBJ2-6; CDR3 length: 20; clone size: few; CDR3 DNA: TGTGCCAGTAGTAGGGGGGTTGGGGACAGGAGAGCCTCTGGGGCCAACGTCCTGACTTTC; CDR3 protein: CASSRGVGDRRASGANVLTF
V gene: TRBV6-5; D gene: .; J gene: TRBJ1-5; CDR3 length: 15; clone size: few; CDR3 DNA: TGTGCCAGCAGAGCCCCAGGGATGAGCAATCAGCCCCAGCATTTT; CDR3 protein: CASRAPGMSNQPQHF
V gene: TRBV19; D gene: .; J gene: TRBJ1-5; CDR3 length: 15; clone size: .; CDR3 DNA: TGTGCCAGTAGTCCCTCCAGGGATAGCAATCAGCCCCAGCATTTT; CDR3 protein: CASSPSRDSNQPQHF
V gene: TRBV19; D gene: .; J gene: TRBJ1-1; CDR3 length: 14; clone size: .; CDR3 DNA: TGTGCCAGTAGTCCAGGGGACCTTAACACTGAAGCTTTCTTT; CDR3 protein: CASSPGDLNTEAFF
V gene: TRBV3-1/TRBV3-2; D gene: TRBD2; J gene: TRBJ2-1; CDR3 length: 16; clone size: once; CDR3 DNA: TGTGCCAGCAGCCAAGAGGCTAGCGGGGGGGCCAATGAGCAGTTCTTC; CDR3 protein: CASSQEASGGANEQFF
V gene: TRBV9; D gene: .; J gene: TRBJ1-2; CDR3 length: 12; clone size: few; CDR3 DNA: TGTGCCAGCAGCGATGGGGGGGATGGCTACACCTTC; CDR3 protein: CASSDGGDGYTF
V gene: TRBV2; D gene: TRBD2; J gene: TRBJ2-7; CDR3 length: 18; clone size: .; CDR3 DNA: TGTGCCAGCAGTGAAGGAACTAGCGGGGGGCTTTGGTCGTACGAGCAGTACTTC; CDR3 protein: CASSEGTSGGLWSYEQYF
V gene: TRBV6-1; D gene: TRBD2; J gene: TRBJ2-7; CDR3 length: 14; clone size: once; CDR3 DNA: TGTGCCAGCAGTGAACAAGGCGGGGGGTTACGTACGTACTTC; CDR3 protein: CASSEQGGGLRTYF
V gene: TRBV19; D gene: .; J gene: TRBJ2-1; CDR3 length: 15; clone size: .; CDR3 DNA: TGTGCCAGTAGTCTCGATAGGGGCTCCTACAATGAGCAGTTCTTC; CDR3 protein: CASSLDRGSYNEQFF
V gene: TRBV12-3/TRBV12-4; D gene: .; J gene: TRBJ2-3; CDR3 length: 13; clone size: few; CDR3 DNA: TGTGCCAGCAGTTTTGGGGCCAGGAATACGCAGTATTTT; CDR3 protein: CASSFGARNTQYF
V gene: TRBV9; D gene: .; J gene: TRBJ1-1; CDR3 length: 14; clone size: .; CDR3 DNA: TGTGCCAGCAGCGTGGGAGTGGATGGGGGCCCAGCTTTCTTT; CDR3 protein: CASSVGVDGGPAFF
V gene: TRBV6-5; D gene: .; J gene: TRBJ2-2; CDR3 length: 15; clone size: .; CDR3 DNA: TGTGCCAGCCGCTCCCAGGGGCCGAACACCGGGGAGCTGTTTTTT; CDR3 protein: CASRSQGPNTGELFF